These 24 T cell receptor beta chains were all obtained from the same sample, sequenced in a study of shared clonotypes between healthy human individuals. TCRdb's table, derived via immunoSEQ multiplex PCR, lists solely in-frame clones and lacks some. The table shows about 2 million clones, with about 95% occurring only once. Naive CD8 cells, CD45RO-negative and positively selected for CCR7, excluded terminally differentiated effector memory CD45RA+ cells. Material: naive CD8+ T cells sorted from blood. The origin of the receptors is a young man in good health.

Only one count was recorded for this clone. Other DNA variants within this sample encode the same CDR3. The genes are TRBV30 and TRBJ2-7, with unresolved D. The CDR3 covers 11 residues. V dropped 1 base and J dropped 4 bases, with 5 bases sitting between them. Germline V gene data show CDR1 as GTSNPN and CDR2 as SVGIG (reference sequence). For the CDR3, the DNA is TGTGCCTGGAGTGCCGGTTACGAGCAGTACTTC. As protein: CAWSAGYEQYF.

The gene calls are TRBV6-1 and TRBJ2-7; possibly TRBD2 for D (5 bases). The CDR3 spans 15 residues. Germline V gene lookup returns CDR1 MNHNS and CDR2 SASEGT. Trimming pared 1 base from V and 4 bases from J, leaving 14 bases between. The CDR3 nucleotides are TGTGCCAGCAGTGAAGATATGGTAGCGAGTTACGAGCAGTACTTC. Protein sequence: CASSEDMVASYEQYF.

This chain connects TRBV10-2 to TRBJ2-7; the match to TRBD2 covers 11 bases. Germline V gene lookup returns CDR1 WSHSY and CDR2 SAAADI. V shed 9 bases and J 3 bases; nucleotides not matched to a gene: 7. This CDR3 contains 14 residues. The CDR3 loop reads CASEIAGGDYEQYF. The CDR3 DNA follows: TGCGCCAGTGAGATAGCGGGGGGGGACTACGAGCAGTACTTC.

The chain is built from TRBV28 and TRBJ2-7, with D hard to call. Trimming removed 5 bases from V and 2 bases from J, with 16 bases in between. There are 15 residues in the CDR3. In germline, CDR1 is MDHEN, CDR2 SYDVKM. CDR3 coding DNA: TGTGCCAGCAGTGCAGAGCTACTAATTACCTACGAGCAGTACTTC. Its translation is CASSAELLITYEQYF.

This rearrangement joins TRBV5-5 to TRBJ2-7, with D unclear. V was cut by 6 bases and J by 0 bases, with 22 bases left in between. The length of the CDR3 is 17 residues. Germline values: CDR1 SGHKS, CDR2 YYEKEE (reference sequence). CDR3 residues: CASIQWVSHSNSYEQYF. Here the CDR3 DNA reads TGTGCCAGCATCCAGTGGGTGAGTCACAGCAACTCCTACGAGCAGTACTTC.

The chain couples TRBV30 to TRBJ1-3; D might be TRBD1 (5 bases). The V and J ends lost 5 bases and 4 bases respectively, with 6 bases between them. This CDR3 comprises 11 residues. Germline V gene data show CDR1 as GTSNPN and CDR2 as SVGIG (reference sequence). The CDR3 is CAWDSGNTIYF. The CDR3 DNA reads as TGTGCCTGGGACAGCGGAAACACCATATATTTT.

This clone was detected once. This chain joins TRBV11-2 and TRBJ2-1, with D possibly matching TRBD1 (5 bases). Germline V gene sequence: CDR1 SGHAT, CDR2 FQNNGV. Trimming shortened V by 0 bases and J by 8 bases, and 11 bases separated the two germline ends. The CDR3 runs 14 residues. In DNA form, the CDR3 reads TGTGCCAGCAGCTTAGATCCAGGGTGGGATGAGCAGTTCTTC. Its protein product is CASSLDPGWDEQFF. The variable domain in full, with the rest retrieved from reference TRBV11-2 and TRBJ2-1, is EAGVAQSPRYKIIEKRQSVAFWCNPISGHATLYWYQQILGQGPKLLIQFQNNGVVDDSQLPKDRFSAERLKGVDSTLKIQPAKLEDSAVYLCASSLDPGWDEQFFGPGTRLTVL.

The rearrangement joins TRBV27 to TRBJ1-5; 7 positions agree with TRBD1. With 5 bases clipped from V and 4 bases from J, the junction kept 17 bases outside the gene matches. Germline V lookup: CDR1 MNHEY, CDR2 SMNVEV (reference sequence). This CDR3 spans 18 amino acids. CDR3 bases: TGTGCCAGCAGTGCGAAACAGGGGTACATGGAGAATAATCAGCCCCAGCATTTT. Amino acids: CASSAKQGYMENNQPQHF.

Notes on this clone: Other DNA sequences of this sample code for an identical CDR3. This chain links TRBV7-2 with TRBJ2-5; D possibly corresponds to TRBD2 (5 bases). The CDR3 sequence is 14 residues long. Trimming removed 5 bases from V and 3 bases from J, with 13 bases in between. Germline V lookup: CDR1 SGHTA, CDR2 FQGNSA. CDR3 loop: CASSREAGEETQYF. CDR3 coding DNA: TGTGCCAGCAGCCGCGAGGCCGGGGAAGAGACCCAGTACTTC.

The chain has TRBV7-2 and TRBJ2-3, with TRBD2 identical over 7 bases. The V gene's germline CDR1 is SGHTA and CDR2 FQGNSA. J gave up 2 bases and V 5 bases, and 10 bases lay outside the gene matches. CDR3 length: 16 amino acids. In DNA, the CDR3 is TGTGCCAGCAGCCCCTCTATCGCGGGAGCCACAGATACGCAGTATTTT. Amino acids: CASSPSIAGATDTQYF.

This chain connects TRBV30 to TRBJ2-3; D is undetermined. This CDR3 comprises 16 residues. CDR1 GTSNPN and CDR2 SVGIG come from the germline V gene (reference sequence). Trimming cost V 1 base and J 1 base, with 15 bases left between them. As DNA, the CDR3 is TGTGCCTGGAGTGACGTTCGTACTCTGGGCACAGATACGCAGTATTTT. Translating gives CAWSDVRTLGTDTQYF.

The chain links TRBV4-1 to TRBJ2-7; TRBD2 matches at 11 bases. Germline V gene sequence: CDR1 MGHRA, CDR2 YSYEKL. This CDR3 has 15 residues. The trim removed 4 bases at V and 2 bases at J, leaving 4 bases unmatched. Written as DNA, the CDR3 is TGCGCCAGCAGCCGAATAGCGGGAGGGGCCTACGAGCAGTACTTC. Translation gives CASSRIAGGAYEQYF.

The chain is built from TRBV27 and TRBJ2-7; tentative D call: TRBD1 (5 bases). Trimming shortened V by 0 bases and J by 6 bases, and 12 bases separated the two germline ends. Per germline, CDR1 MNHEY and CDR2 SMNVEV (reference sequence). The CDR3 length is 14 residues. The CDR3 here is CASSLSDTSFEQYF. CDR3 bases: TGTGCCAGCAGTTTATCGGACACATCGTTCGAGCAGTACTTC.

This clone was counted once. At one of its ends the junction is not consistent with the germline gene, which may arise from a read error. The CDR3 DNA reads TGTGCCAGCAGCTTGCTCCGGGGTCTGAACCCCGGGGAGCTGTTTTTT. This translates into CASSLLRGLNPGELFF. This chain connects TRBV7-3 to TRBJ2-2, with a possible D match to TRBD2 (5 bases). This CDR3 spans 16 amino acids. Per the germline V gene, CDR1 is SGHTA and CDR2 is FQGTGA.

The J gene is TRBJ1-2, the V gene TRBV7-9; D gene ambiguous. V gave up 3 bases and J gave up 2 bases, with 16 bases separating them. Germline lookup yields CDR1 SEHNR and CDR2 FQNEAQ (reference sequence). The CDR3 spans 16 residues. The CDR3 spells CASSLTSGPRNYGYTF. The CDR3 bases are TGTGCCAGCAGCTTGACTTCCGGCCCCAGGAACTATGGCTACACCTTC.

This rearrangement joins TRBV10-2 to TRBJ2-7, with 8 bases fitting TRBD2. The germline gives CDR1 WSHSY, CDR2 SAAADI. The length of the CDR3 is 17 residues. The CDR3 region is CAEEGLRREANSYEQYF. Written as DNA, the CDR3 is TGCGCTGAGGAAGGGCTTAGGCGGGAGGCCAACTCCTACGAGCAGTACTTC.

The gene calls are TRBV19 and TRBJ1-5; TRBD1 is a possible D gene (5 bases). In germline, CDR1 is LNHDA, CDR2 SQIVND (reference sequence). The CDR3 has 15 amino acids. Trimming pared 6 bases from V and 2 bases from J, leaving 14 bases between. CDR3 loop: CASSVGTQGNQPQHF. The CDR3 coding sequence is TGTGCCAGTAGCGTCGGGACCCAGGGCAATCAGCCCCAGCATTTT.

This rearrangement joins TRBV2 to TRBJ2-5; D possibly corresponds to TRBD1 (5 bases). There are 13 residues in the CDR3. V shed 7 bases and J shed 3 bases, with 12 bases lying between them. The germline gives CDR1 SNHLY, CDR2 FYNNEI. The CDR3 loop reads CASTRTTEETQYF. CDR3 coding DNA: TGTGCCAGCACCCGAACGACAGAAGAGACCCAGTACTTC.

This CDR3 is CASSSNEKLFF. Here the CDR3 DNA reads TGTGCCAGCAGTTCTAATGAAAAACTGTTTTTT. The chain joins TRBV5-6 to TRBJ1-4, with D unclear. The V end lost 5 bases, the J end lost 3 bases, and 2 bases lay between the germline ends. CDR1 and CDR2 from the germline V gene are SGHDT and YYEEEE. The CDR3 spans 11 residues.

A few counts support this clone. The chain uses TRBV9 and TRBJ2-3; 9 bases line up with TRBD2. Germline V gene sequence: CDR1 SGDLS, CDR2 YYNGEE. The trim removed 0 bases at V and 4 bases at J, leaving 3 bases unmatched. The CDR3 is 15 amino acids. CDR3 in amino acids: CASSVGGGAPDTQYF. In DNA form, the CDR3 reads TGTGCCAGCAGCGTAGGCGGGGGGGCGCCAGATACGCAGTATTTT.

The chain has TRBV27 and TRBJ1-2; 12 bases map to TRBD1. V shed 0 bases, J shed 5 bases, and the junction held 10 bases outside the gene matches. The CDR3 loop spans 18 amino acids. From germline, CDR1 is MNHEY and CDR2 SMNVEV (reference sequence). The CDR3 region has the DNA TGTGCCAGCAGTTTATCGGGGGACAGGGGGCGCGCCTTTTATGGCTACACCTTC. Its protein product is CASSLSGDRGRAFYGYTF.

With respect to this clone: The sample carries other DNA sequences with the same CDR3. The CDR3 DNA reads as TGTGCCAGTAGTGGAGGGAGCAATCAGCCCCAGCATTTT. Translated: CASSGGSNQPQHF. This chain links TRBV19 with TRBJ1-5; D call uncertain. This CDR3 has 13 residues. The germline V and J ends were trimmed by 5 bases and 1 base, with 6 bases remaining between them. Looked up from germline, CDR1 is LNHDA and CDR2 is SQIVND (reference sequence).

Comment on this clone: The sample contains more than one DNA sequence encoding this CDR3. The rearrangement uses TRBV11-2 and TRBJ2-7, with D uncertain. The ends were cut back, 0 bases at V and 4 bases at J, with 7 bases in the middle. Germline V lookup: CDR1 SGHAT, CDR2 FQNNGV. This CDR3 region has 13 residues. CDR3 residues: CASSLDGSYEQYF. The CDR3 bases are TGTGCCAGCAGCTTAGACGGTTCTTACGAGCAGTACTTC.

The CDR3 here is CASSLWAGVGNEQFF. CDR3 DNA: TGTGCCAGCAGCTTATGGGCGGGGGTTGGAAATGAGCAGTTCTTC. The chain combines TRBV13 with TRBJ2-1; 7 positions match TRBD2. V was pared by 2 bases and J by 7 bases, with 8 bases of the junction left unmatched. There are 15 residues in the CDR3. Per the germline V gene, CDR1 is PRHDT and CDR2 is FYEKMQ (reference sequence).